One sample yielded the 5 T cell receptor beta chains listed below, sequenced in a study of CDR3 diversity in severe acne (dated by TCRdb to the late 2010s). The library relied on PCR. Sequencing used an Illumina HiSeq 2000. The public reads were run again by TCRdb, first through fastp at Q25 and then through MiXCR, and only productive beta chains were kept. Every entry covers one CDR3 protein and lists the most common genes and DNA from its rows. The sample contains around 94,000 distinct CDR3 sequences, 51% of them found a single time. Jointly, the top ten make up around an eighth of the sample. Sequences were obtained from blood. The receptor set was obtained from a male donor with acne.

The chain is built from TRBV5-4 and TRBJ1-1, with D possibly matching TRBD1 (5 bases). Trimming left V 4 bases short and J 6 bases short, with 7 bases between. Germline V CDR1 and CDR2: SGHNT, YYREEE (reference sequence). The CDR3 length is 11 residues. This CDR3 is CASSRGAEAFF. DNA for the CDR3: TGTGCCAGCAGCCGAGGGGCTGAAGCTTTCTTT.

The genes are TRBV25-1 and TRBJ1-2; D is uncertain. The CDR3 extends over 14 amino acids. V was pared by 4 bases and J by 8 bases, with 17 bases between. Germline CDR1 reads MGHDK; CDR2 reads SYGVNS. The CDR3 region is CASSGRSTRHGYTF. DNA for the CDR3: TGTGCCAGCAGTGGCCGCTCGACACGGCACGGCTACACCTTC.

This sequence joins TRBV7-9 and TRBJ2-7, with 10 nucleotides matching TRBD2. The CDR3 is made up of 14 amino acids. Germline V gene sequence: CDR1 SEHNR, CDR2 FQNEAQ (reference sequence). J lost 2 bases, V lost 4 bases, and 2 bases had no gene match. The CDR3 reads CASSWTSGTYEQYF. DNA for the CDR3: TGTGCCAGCAGCTGGACTAGCGGAACCTACGAGCAGTACTTC.

The rearrangement uses TRBV29-1 and TRBJ2-7; 10 bases map to TRBD2. Germline V CDR1 and CDR2: SQVTM, ANQGSEA. The CDR3 length is 17 residues. The CDR3 sequence is CSAISGRADMSSYEQYF. Here the CDR3 DNA reads TGCAGTGCTATAAGCGGGAGGGCCGATATGAGCTCCTACGAGCAGTACTTC.

This chain connects TRBV3-1 to TRBJ2-2; 11 bases line up with TRBD2. CDR3 length: 16 residues. Germline V gives CDR1 LGHDT, CDR2 YNNKEL (reference sequence). The J segment lost 6 bases and the V segment lost 3 bases, leaving 6 bases of the junction unmatched. CDR3: CASSQYSGRAPGELFF. DNA for the CDR3: TGTGCCAGCAGCCAGTATAGCGGGAGGGCGCCCGGGGAGCTGTTTTTT.